This T cell receptor beta chain originates from a study of blood T cell repertoires in COVID-19. The overall study: COVID-19 samples from acute and convalescent phases originated in the United States, Italy and Spain. T cells, B-cell-depleted T cells, or PBMCs provided the cDNA or gDNA that served as material.

In the original analysis: Nucleated cell number was recorded as an estimate derived from reference gene primer amplification. Libraries were prepared by immunoSEQ multiplex PCR; TCRdb keeps only in-frame clonotypes and omits some of them. V, J and clone size are those of that table, while D and trimming were read from the DNA. The sample includes 150,000 to 180,000 clones, 65% to 85% of them seen just once. The germline V and J ends were trimmed by 5 bases and 2 bases, with 12 bases remaining between them. Germline CDR1 reads MRHNA; CDR2 reads SNTAGT. The CDR3 spans 14 residues. J is TRBJ1-2 and V is TRBV6-4; D might be TRBD1 (6 bases). Sequences were obtained from peripheral blood. The receptor comes from a woman of 80 years or more with acute or convalescent COVID-19. The CDR3 region has the DNA TGTGCCAGCAGTCCGACCCAGGGGAACTATGGCTACACCTTC. Translating gives CASSPTQGNYGYTF.